The table lists the clone carrying this T cell receptor beta chain with a few counts. Its antigen remains unidentified. A multiplex PCR was run with 60 Vbeta primers and 13 Jbeta primers. Profiled with immunoSEQ multiplex PCR; TCRdb holds only in-frame clones, not every one. The data contain 150,000 or so clones, about two thirds of them singletons. The entry originates in a study of cytomegalovirus exposure and HLA in healthy donors. Study-wide results and caveats: A later analysis showed TCR association rates differing by HLA locus, peaking at DRB1 and lowest at HLA-C.

What was sequenced was PBMCs. This sequence was found in a man aged 25 to 40 in good health and CMV-seropositive.

CDR3 in amino acids: CASSFGGRDADTQYF. Written as DNA, the CDR3 is TGCGCCAGCAGCTTCGGCGGGAGGGATGCAGATACGCAGTATTTT. The V and J genes are TRBV5-1 and TRBJ2-3; 9 nucleotides align to TRBD2. This CDR3 has 15 amino acids. Germline CDR1 reads SGHRS; CDR2 reads YFSETQ. V lost 2 bases, J lost 4 bases, and 5 bases stayed unmatched.